Presented here are 14 T cell receptor beta chains from one specimen sequenced in a study of shared clonotypes between healthy human individuals. Sequencing was performed with immunoSEQ multiplex PCR; in TCRdb, only in-frame clones are kept and a portion is missing. Of approximately 340,000 clones listed, 74% were seen once; the top ten hold approximately 10%. The sequencing input was memory CD4+ T cells sorted from blood. The subset is: CD45RA-negative fraction. Source of these receptors: a man aged 30-40 years in good health.

This clone has more than one count but fewer than ten. The gene calls are TRBV9 and TRBJ2-2; 8 positions agree with TRBD2. The CDR3 has 16 residues. Trimming took 4 bases from V and 6 from J; bases not matched to a gene: 11. CDR1 SGDLS and CDR2 YYNGEE come from the germline V gene. The CDR3 region has the DNA TGTGCCAGCAGCTTAATAGCGGGAAAGTTTGCCGGGGAGCTGTTTTTT. This sequence encodes CASSLIAGKFAGELFF.

This chain connects TRBV5-1 to TRBJ1-1; possible D gene TRBD1, 5 bases. The germline CDR1 and CDR2 sequences are SGHRS and YFSETQ. Trimming shortened V by 1 base and J by 7 bases, and 11 bases separated the two germline ends. This CDR3 has 13 residues. CDR3 region: CASSLYRYNEAFF. The CDR3 region has the DNA TGCGCCAGCAGCTTGTACAGGTACAATGAAGCTTTCTTT.

The chain couples TRBV4-3 to TRBJ2-2; TRBD2 is a possible D gene (5 bases). The CDR3 has 16 residues. Germline V lookup: CDR1 LGHNA, CDR2 YSLEER. Trimming left V 0 bases short and J 4 bases short, with 12 bases between. The CDR3 sequence: CASSQEVLGGTGELFF. Here the CDR3 DNA reads TGCGCCAGCAGCCAAGAAGTACTAGGAGGCACCGGGGAGCTGTTTTTT.

This clone was found once. The rearrangement joins TRBV7-2 to TRBJ2-2; possibly TRBD1 for D (6 bases). Trimming shortened V by 0 bases and J by 6 bases, and 11 bases separated the two germline ends. The CDR3 is made up of 15 amino acids. CDR1 and CDR2 (germline): SGHTA, FQGNSA. CDR3 DNA sequence: TGTGCCAGCAGCTTAGCTGCCAGGGGAGCCGGGGAGCTGTTTTTT. Translating it yields CASSLAARGAGELFF.

This clone was detected a few times. V is TRBV20-1 and J is TRBJ2-7, with D unclear. Germline CDR1 DFQATT, CDR2 SNEGSKA (reference sequence). The CDR3 is 11 amino acids. V was clipped by 4 bases and J by 9 bases, with 13 bases between them. CDR3 sequence (DNA): TGCAGTGCTACAGGACCTGACGGGCAGTACTTC. Translation: CSATGPDGQYF.

This clone has only a few counts. The gene calls are TRBV10-3 and TRBJ2-7; TRBD1 matches at 9 bases. Germline CDR1 is ENHRY and CDR2 is SYGVKD. The trim removed 3 bases at V and 0 bases at J, leaving 3 bases unmatched. This CDR3 contains 15 residues. CDR3 nucleotides: TGTGCCATCAGTGACTCGGACAGGGGCTCCTACGAGCAGTACTTC. It yields the protein CAISDSDRGSYEQYF.

This clone was seen just once. V gene TRBV7-2 combines with J gene TRBJ1-6, with D perhaps TRBD1 (6 bases). The ends were cut back, 3 bases at V and 5 bases at J, with 11 bases in the middle. The CDR3 spans 15 residues. Germline lookup yields CDR1 SGHTA and CDR2 FQGNSA. The CDR3 DNA is TGTGCCAGCAGCTTCACCGGGACAAATAATTCACCCCTCCACTTT. It specifies CASSFTGTNNSPLHF.

This CDR3 reads CASSLQGGTYYEQYF. In DNA, the CDR3 is TGCGCCAGCAGCTTACAGGGAGGTACTTACTACGAGCAGTACTTC. The chain links TRBV5-1 to TRBJ2-7; possibly TRBD1 or TRBD2 for D (6 bases each). V lost 2 bases to trimming and J lost 3 bases, with 15 bases between them. The CDR3 runs to 15 residues. CDR1 is SGHRS, CDR2 YFSETQ, per germline.

The V gene is TRBV7-2, the J gene TRBJ2-7, with D unresolved. Trimming removed 0 bases from V and 4 bases from J, with 10 bases in between. Per germline, CDR1 SGHTA and CDR2 FQGNSA. The CDR3 extends over 14 amino acids. The CDR3 DNA is TGTGCCAGCAGCTTAGCGGTGGGGATTTACGAGCAGTACTTC. Residues: CASSLAVGIYEQYF. Combining the CDR3 with reference TRBV7-2 and TRBJ2-7 gives the whole variable domain GAGVSQSPSNKVTEKGKDVELRCDPISGHTALYWYRQSLGQGLEFLIYFQGNSAPDKSGLPSDRFSAERTGGSVSTLTIQRTQQEDSAVYLCASSLAVGIYEQYFGPGTRLTVT.

The gene calls are TRBV7-8 and TRBJ2-6; 9 nucleotides agree with TRBD2. Germline V gene lookup returns CDR1 SGHVS and CDR2 FQNEAQ. Trimming removed 1 base from V and 4 bases from J; junction bases left unmatched: 8. The CDR3 consists of 18 residues. The CDR3 sequence: CASSLVVAGASGANVLTF. The CDR3 DNA follows: TGTGCCAGCAGCTTAGTGGTAGCGGGGGCCTCAGGGGCCAACGTCCTGACTTTC.

This clone was observed a few times. The conserved closing phenylalanine or tryptophan is absent in this CDR3, likely reflecting a read error. Because the CDR3's place on the DNA is in doubt, the DNA is left out and the CDR3 is given as listed by TCRdb. The chain carries TRBV11-2 and TRBJ2-7; TRBD2, the D gene given by the table, was not confirmed from the DNA. Both ends counted, the CDR3 spans 12 residues. Looked up from germline, CDR1 is SGHAT and CDR2 is FQNNGV. The CDR3: CASSFEFGRLAI.

The sample holds one count of this clone. This chain joins TRBV15 and TRBJ2-4; TRBD2 matches at 9 bases. The junction had 14 bases not matched to a gene; V was cut back by 4 bases and J by 7 bases. This CDR3 has 17 amino acids. Germline V gives CDR1 LNHNV, CDR2 YYDKDF (reference sequence). The CDR3 DNA reads as TGTGCCACCAGCAAAGAGACAGGGACTAGCATAGGGAACATTCAGTACTTC. Protein: CATSKETGTSIGNIQYF.

The rearrangement links TRBV7-9 to TRBJ1-2; D gene uncertain. CDR3 length: 14 residues. The germline gives CDR1 SEHNR, CDR2 FQNEAQ (reference sequence). V was trimmed by 4 bases and J by 4 bases, leaving 13 bases between them. CDR3 in amino acids: CASSSSWGAYGYTF. CDR3 DNA sequence: TGTGCCAGCAGCTCCTCCTGGGGTGCCTATGGCTACACCTTC.

This rearrangement joins TRBV5-1 to TRBJ2-1; maybe TRBD1 (5 bases). The CDR3 spans 16 residues. Germline V gives CDR1 SGHRS, CDR2 YFSETQ. Trimming shortened V by 5 bases and J by 0 bases, and 15 bases separated the two germline ends. The CDR3 DNA is TGCGCCAGCAGAACCTCGACAGCGAGCTCCTACAATGAGCAGTTCTTC. Translated: CASRTSTASSYNEQFF.